This T cell receptor beta chain was captured by sequencing in a study of spatial heterogeneity in lung cancer. Each CDR3 protein is one row after TCRdb ran MiXCR on the 5' RACE reads. The data show just over 70,000 distinct CDR3 sequences, with around 9.3% seen just once and approximately 2% held by the top ten. This clonotype was counted ten times or more. Specified time point: blood at routine non-recurrence follow-up after resection. J gave up 0 bases and V 11 bases, and 11 bases lay outside the gene matches. Per the germline V gene, CDR1 is ENHRY and CDR2 is SYGVKD. The CDR3 runs 16 residues. The sequence came from a female donor with early-stage non-small cell lung cancer. The sample was PBMCs, taken at follow-up. This rearrangement joins TRBV10-3 to TRBJ2-1; 9 bases map to TRBD2. CDR3 protein: CALGAGGPSSYNEQFF. Here the CDR3 DNA reads TGTGCCCTGGGTGCGGGAGGGCCCTCCTCCTACAATGAGCAGTTCTTC.